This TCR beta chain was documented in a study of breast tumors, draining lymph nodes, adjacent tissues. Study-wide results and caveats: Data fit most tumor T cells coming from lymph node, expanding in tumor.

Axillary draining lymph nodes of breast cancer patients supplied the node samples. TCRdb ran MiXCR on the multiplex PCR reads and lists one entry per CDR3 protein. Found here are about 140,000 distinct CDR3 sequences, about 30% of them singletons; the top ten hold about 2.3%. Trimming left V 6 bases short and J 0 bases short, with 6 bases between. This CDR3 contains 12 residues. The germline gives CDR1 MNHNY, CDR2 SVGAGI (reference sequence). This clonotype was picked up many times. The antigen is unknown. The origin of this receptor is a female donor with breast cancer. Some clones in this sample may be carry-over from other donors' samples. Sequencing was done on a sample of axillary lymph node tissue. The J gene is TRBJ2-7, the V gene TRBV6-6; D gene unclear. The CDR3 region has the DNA TGTGCCAGCAGCCAAAACTCCTACGAGCAGTACTTC. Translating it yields CASSQNSYEQYF.